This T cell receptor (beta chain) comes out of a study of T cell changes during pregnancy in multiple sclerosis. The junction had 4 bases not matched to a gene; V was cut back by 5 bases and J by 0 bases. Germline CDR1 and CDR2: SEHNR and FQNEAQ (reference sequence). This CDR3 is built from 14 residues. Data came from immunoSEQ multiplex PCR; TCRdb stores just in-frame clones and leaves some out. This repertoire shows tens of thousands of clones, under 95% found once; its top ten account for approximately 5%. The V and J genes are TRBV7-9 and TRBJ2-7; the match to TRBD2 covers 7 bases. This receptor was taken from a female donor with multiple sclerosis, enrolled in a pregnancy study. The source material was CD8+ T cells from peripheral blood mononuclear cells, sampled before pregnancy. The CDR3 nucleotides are TGTGCCAGCAGCGCGGGGGAACCCTCCTACGAGCAGTACTTC. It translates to CASSAGEPSYEQYF. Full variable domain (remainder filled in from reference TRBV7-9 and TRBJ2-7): DTGVSQNPRHKITKRGQNVTFRCDPISEHNRLYWYRQTLGQGPEFLTYFQNEAQLEKSRLLSDRFSAERPKGSFSTLEIQRTEQGDSAMYLCASSAGEPSYEQYFGPGTRLTVT.